This T cell receptor beta chain came from a study of response to subunit inactivated influenza vaccine. General study findings and limits: The authors suggested that every seasonal influenza vaccination recruits few new T cells.

Comments on this clonotype: Antigen unknown.

TCRdb re-analysed the RT-PCR reads in MiXCR, keeping a single row per CDR3 protein. The profile covers some 520,000 distinct CDR3 sequences, with approximately 16% appearing a single time and approximately 3% taken by the ten largest. Trimming left V 4 bases short and J 1 base short, with 11 bases between. Germline-derived CDR1 and CDR2 are SGDLS and YYNGEE. The CDR3 sequence is 15 residues long. The chain is built from TRBV9 and TRBJ2-2, with a tentative D call TRBD2 (5 bases). This receptor was taken from a man aged 50-75 years who received an inactivated influenza vaccine. The source was CD4+ T cells sorted from PBMCs, collected 23 to 25 months after vaccination. CDR3 coding DNA: TGTGCCAGCAGCTTTGGGCGGGTGAACACCGGGGAGCTGTTTTTT. It codes for CASSFGRVNTGELFF.